The 2 T cell receptor beta chains in this list originate from one sample, sequenced in a study of T cell changes during pregnancy in multiple sclerosis. Generated by immunoSEQ multiplex PCR, the TCRdb table keeps only in-frame clones and is missing some. In the table there are around 30,000 clones, around nine tenths of which are singletons. Specimen: CD8+ T cells from peripheral blood mononuclear cells, collected before pregnancy. Receptors originate from a female donor with multiple sclerosis, enrolled in a pregnancy study.

V usage is TRBV29-1 and J usage is TRBJ2-1; the match to TRBD2 covers 14 bases. The CDR3 runs 17 residues. Germline-derived CDR1 and CDR2 are SQVTM and ANQGSEA. V lost 4 bases to trimming and J lost 3 bases; unmatched junction nucleotides: 8. CDR3 in DNA: TGCAGCGTTGTCCCCGGGACTAGCGGGAGCAGCTACAATGAGCAGTTCTTC. Protein: CSVVPGTSGSSYNEQFF.

The rearrangement joins TRBV9 to TRBJ1-2; D is unresolved. Germline V gives CDR1 SGDLS, CDR2 YYNGEE. Trimming shortened V by 0 bases and J by 3 bases, and 6 bases separated the two germline ends. The CDR3 consists of 13 residues. The CDR3 bases are TGTGCCAGCAGCGTAGGAGGAGACTATGGCTACACCTTC. It translates to CASSVGGDYGYTF.